This T cell receptor beta chain derives from a study of blood T cell repertoires in COVID-19. Overall study: Whether acute or convalescent, the COVID-19 samples came from the United States, Italy and Spain. PBMCs, B-cell-depleted T cells, or T cells provided the cDNA or gDNA that made up the material.

In the source study's methods: Estimation of nucleated cell counts relied on the amplification of reference gene primers. Profiling relied on immunoSEQ multiplex PCR, and the TCRdb table lists in-frame clones only, not all of them. V, J and clone size are those of that table, while D and trimming were read from the DNA. The table has under 110,000 clones, approximately 91% seen once. The trim removed 5 bases at V and 7 bases at J, leaving 9 bases unmatched. Germline values: CDR1 MDHEN, CDR2 SYDVKM. This CDR3 comprises 15 residues. The sequence was collected from a man aged 45-65 years with acute or convalescent COVID-19. The sequencing sample was made of peripheral blood. The V call is TRBV28, the J call TRBJ1-5; 9 bases align to TRBD1. The CDR3 coding sequence is TGTGCCAGCAGTGCACAGGGACAGGGTGTCCAGCCCCAGCATTTT. Its translation is CASSAQGQGVQPQHF.